This T cell receptor (beta chain) was sequenced for a study of CD8 T cells in ankylosing spondylitis. Study observations and caveats: Blood from ankylosing spondylitis patients appeared to carry a characteristic roughly 8-variant TCR beta motif. According to the report, clones linked to the disease were significantly enriched in matched synovial fluid samples taken from ankylosing spondylitis patients.

For TCR beta, libraries came from quantitative 5'-RACE with molecular barcodes. TCRdb re-analysed the 5' RACE reads in MiXCR, keeping a single row per CDR3 protein. The data show 200,000 to 300,000 distinct CDR3 sequences, 20% to 30% seen once. Many counts were recorded for this clonotype. Its target is unknown. There are 14 residues in the CDR3. Germline-derived CDR1 and CDR2 are DFQATT and SNEGSKA (reference sequence). The V and J ends lost 5 bases and 3 bases respectively, with 17 bases between them. The receptor was derived from a male donor with ankylosing spondylitis or in good health (not recorded which). This rearrangement joins TRBV20-1 to TRBJ2-7, with D perhaps TRBD1 or TRBD2 (6 bases each). The specimen was blood, either unsorted or a sorted T cell fraction (not recorded which). The DNA of the CDR3 is TGCAGTGCTGGAGGGGGTGCGGTAGGCTACGAGCAGTACTTC. As protein: CSAGGGAVGYEQYF.